A single sample is the source of the 21 T cell receptor beta chains below, sequenced in a study of T cell responses to AZD1222 COVID-19 vaccine. Produced via immunoSEQ multiplex PCR; TCRdb's table is partial and in-frame only. The profile covers 110,000 to 150,000 clones, with around 92% appearing a single time and 2.9% taken by the ten largest. Material: peripheral blood, obtained on day 0 of AZD1222 vaccination. These receptors originate from an adult in good health.

Details on this clone: The identical CDR3 is also encoded by other nucleotide sequences in the sample. The CDR3 region is CASSLDRGSPLHF. CDR3 DNA: TGTGCCAGCAGCTTAGATAGGGGATCACCCCTCCACTTT. The chain employs TRBV11-2 and TRBJ1-6; TRBD1 is a possible D gene (5 bases). The V gene's germline CDR1 is SGHAT and CDR2 FQNNGV. Trimming stripped 0 bases from V and 10 bases from J, with 7 bases between. The CDR3 runs to 13 residues.

The chain links TRBV9 to TRBJ2-1; the D is unclear. V was shortened by 2 bases and J by 2 bases, with 11 bases between the two germline ends. The CDR3 length is 15 residues. The germline gives CDR1 SGDLS, CDR2 YYNGEE. CDR3 sequence: CASSVSPSAYNEQFF. CDR3 nucleotides: TGTGCCAGCAGCGTGTCACCGTCCGCCTACAATGAGCAGTTCTTC.

This sequence joins TRBV9 and TRBJ1-6; no firm D call. The germline gives CDR1 SGDLS, CDR2 YYNGEE. The length of the CDR3 is 15 residues. Trimming pared 0 bases from V and 3 bases from J, leaving 7 bases between. CDR3 sequence reads: CASSVDQYYNSPLHF. CDR3 DNA: TGTGCCAGCAGCGTAGACCAGTACTATAATTCACCCCTCCACTTT.

The V and J genes are TRBV7-2 and TRBJ2-1; 8 nucleotides match TRBD1. This CDR3 is 15 amino acids long. V trimming: 5 bases; J trimming: 3 bases; junction bases outside the gene matches: 6. Germline V gene lookup returns CDR1 SGHTA and CDR2 FQGNSA. The CDR3: CASSHRTGNYNEQFF. The CDR3 DNA sequence: TGTGCCAGCAGCCACAGGACAGGGAACTACAATGAGCAGTTCTTC.

This chain links TRBV7-9 with TRBJ2-2; 12 nucleotides agree with TRBD2. Trimming cost V 4 bases and J 2 bases; bases outside gene matches: 8. This CDR3 contains 18 residues. Germline-derived CDR1 and CDR2 are SEHNR and FQNEAQ (reference sequence). CDR3 loop: CASSSTSGRYANTGELFF. The CDR3 DNA follows: TGTGCCAGCAGCTCGACTAGCGGGAGATACGCCAACACCGGGGAGCTGTTTTTT.

The chain links TRBV6-7 to TRBJ2-7; no firm D call. TRBV6-7 is an open reading frame, and its role is uncertain. The CDR3 has 14 amino acids. Trimming removed 6 bases at V and 2 bases at J, with 14 bases between. In nucleotides, the CDR3 is TGTGCCAGCAGCCGACGTAATCCTACCTACGAGCAGTACTTC. Its protein product is CASSRRNPTYEQYF.

The chain employs TRBV19 and TRBJ1-5; D gene uncertain. V lost 5 bases and J lost 0, with 5 bases in between. The CDR3 is made up of 13 amino acids. Looked up from germline, CDR1 is LNHDA and CDR2 is SQIVND (reference sequence). The CDR3 sequence: CASSPYSNQPQHF. The CDR3 nucleotides are TGTGCCAGTAGTCCTTATAGCAATCAGCCCCAGCATTTT. Drawing the rest from reference TRBV19 and TRBJ1-5, the complete variable domain is DGGITQSPKYLFRKEGQNVTLSCEQNLNHDAMYWYRQDPGQGLRLIYYSQIVNDFQKGDIAEGYSVSREKKESFPLTVTSAQKNPTAFYLCASSPYSNQPQHFGDGTRLSIL.

The gene calls are TRBV20-1 and TRBJ1-2; D remains ambiguous. In germline, CDR1 is DFQATT, CDR2 SNEGSKA (reference sequence). Trimming stripped 3 bases from V and 0 bases from J, with 5 bases between. This CDR3 has 12 residues. DNA of the CDR3: TGCAGTGCTAGTAGGGCTAACTATGGCTACACCTTC. It is translated as CSASRANYGYTF.

This chain connects TRBV11-2 to TRBJ2-7; TRBD1 aligns across 8 bases. The CDR3 sequence is 15 residues long. Germline CDR1 reads SGHAT; CDR2 reads FQNNGV. With 3 bases clipped from V and 2 bases from J, the junction kept 6 bases outside the gene matches. CDR3 DNA: TGTGCCAGCAGCTTCGACAGGGGAAGACCCTACGAGCAGTACTTC. Translating gives CASSFDRGRPYEQYF. The whole variable domain, remainder taken from reference TRBV11-2 and TRBJ2-7, is EAGVAQSPRYKIIEKRQSVAFWCNPISGHATLYWYQQILGQGPKLLIQFQNNGVVDDSQLPKDRFSAERLKGVDSTLKIQPAKLEDSAVYLCASSFDRGRPYEQYFGPGTRLTVT.

This chain joins TRBV4-3 and TRBJ1-2; D might be TRBD1 (5 bases). The germline CDR1 and CDR2 sequences are LGHNA and YSLEER. Trimming stripped 1 base from V and 4 bases from J, with 13 bases between. This CDR3 comprises 15 residues. CDR3 protein: CASSQAGARSYGYTF. Here the CDR3 DNA reads TGCGCCAGCAGCCAAGCCGGGGCGAGGAGCTATGGCTACACCTTC.

This clone has just one count. The chain recombines TRBV28 with TRBJ1-1, with 8 bases aligning to TRBD1. The V segment lost 2 bases and the J segment 0 bases; nucleotides outside the gene matches: 2. The CDR3 consists of 15 residues. In germline, CDR1 is MDHEN, CDR2 SYDVKM. The CDR3 here is CASSLLDRVNTEAFF. In DNA form, the CDR3 reads TGTGCCAGCAGTTTACTGGACAGGGTGAACACTGAAGCTTTCTTT.

The rearrangement links TRBV5-1 to TRBJ1-4; D may be TRBD1 (6 bases). The CDR3 is 18 residues long. CDR1 and CDR2 from the germline V gene are SGHRS and YFSETQ. The V and J ends lost 4 bases and 6 bases respectively, with 25 bases between them. The CDR3 DNA reads TGCGCCAGCAGCCCCGGAGGGACAACCTCTGGGGGCCATGAAAAACTGTTTTTT. Protein: CASSPGGTTSGGHEKLFF.

The chain has TRBV7-9 and TRBJ2-2; 7 bases are a match to TRBD1. CDR1 and CDR2 from the germline V gene are SEHNR and FQNEAQ (reference sequence). V gave up 8 bases and J gave up 4 bases; unmatched junction bases: 10. The CDR3 contains 15 residues. As DNA, the CDR3 is TGTGCCAGCTTGGAGACAGGGATGGGCACCGGGGAGCTGTTTTTT. Translating it yields CASLETGMGTGELFF.

The chain carries TRBV24-1 and TRBJ2-5, with D perhaps TRBD2 (7 bases). With 4 bases removed from V and 5 bases from J, the gap between germline ends came to 16 bases. This CDR3 is 15 amino acids long. Germline V gives CDR1 KGHDR, CDR2 SFDVKD. CDR3 amino acids: CATSDSFGGLETQYF. The CDR3 DNA is TGTGCCACCAGTGACAGCTTCGGGGGGCTGGAGACCCAGTACTTC.

This sequence joins TRBV14 and TRBJ1-4; D remains ambiguous. There are 15 residues in the CDR3. The V and J ends lost 0 bases and 8 bases respectively, with 13 bases between them. From germline, CDR1 is SGHDN and CDR2 FVKESK. CDR3 protein: CASSQEAGPGEKLFF. The CDR3 coding sequence is TGTGCCAGCAGCCAAGAGGCCGGGCCCGGAGAAAAACTGTTTTTT.

The chain carries TRBV11-3 and TRBJ1-1; D uncertain. V shed 3 bases and J shed 5 bases, with 10 bases lying between them. Germline V CDR1 and CDR2: SGHNT, YENEEA. The CDR3 is 13 residues long. As DNA, the CDR3 is TGTGCCAGCAGCTTGCTCTTGACGACTGAAGCTTTCTTT. Residues: CASSLLLTTEAFF.

The rearrangement joins TRBV3-1 (or the pseudogene TRBV3-2) to TRBJ1-6; D remains ambiguous. CDR3 length: 16 residues. The ends were cut back, 4 bases at V and 0 bases at J, with 10 bases in the middle. CDR1 is LGHDT and CDR2 is YNNKEL in the germline V gene (reference sequence). Written as DNA, the CDR3 is TGTGCCAGCAGCCCCTGGGGTAGCTCCTATAATTCACCCCTCCACTTT. Residues: CASSPWGSSYNSPLHF.

This clone was found a few times. CDR3 in DNA: TGTGCCAGGGTGACAGGGAACTATGGCTACACCTTC. Its protein product is CARVTGNYGYTF. The chain carries TRBV28 and TRBJ1-2; 7 bases line up with TRBD1. CDR1 and CDR2 (germline): MDHEN, SYDVKM. The V segment lost 9 bases and the J segment 2 bases; nucleotides outside the gene matches: 3. The CDR3 extends over 12 amino acids.

The rearrangement links TRBV3-1 (or the pseudogene TRBV3-2) to TRBJ1-3, with D perhaps matching TRBD1 (6 bases). Deletions cut 8 bases from V and 4 bases from J, with 15 bases between. The CDR3 sequence is 14 residues long. The germline V gene encodes CDR1 LGHDT and CDR2 YNNKEL (reference sequence). CDR3 nucleotides: TGTGCCAGCTCTTACCGACAGGTCGGAAACACCATATATTTT. Its translation is CASSYRQVGNTIYF.

The chain links TRBV6-2 or TRBV6-3 to TRBJ2-7; D not certain. V was trimmed by 6 bases and J by 1 base, leaving 16 bases between them. The CDR3 sequence is 15 residues long. Germline V CDR1 and CDR2: MNHEY, SVGEGT. CDR3 coding DNA: TGTGCCAGCAGCCAACGGATGGGCAGATCCTACGAGCAGTACTTC. Residues: CASSQRMGRSYEQYF.

The chain has TRBV7-8 and TRBJ2-7, with 7 bases fitting TRBD2. The CDR3 consists of 14 residues. Germline values: CDR1 SGHVS, CDR2 FQNEAQ. V gave up 5 bases and J gave up 3 bases; unmatched junction bases: 7. This CDR3 is CASSPATSYYEQYF. The DNA of the CDR3 is TGTGCCAGCAGCCCCGCGACTAGCTACTACGAGCAGTACTTC.